One and the same sample provided the 16 T cell receptor beta chains below, sequenced in a study of regulatory T cells in long-lasting Graves disease. Indicated time point: persistent/refractory GD, antithyroid drugs over 5 years with positive TRAb. Researchers made the TCR library from RNA that was extracted from PBMCs. In building TCR beta libraries, iRepertoire HTBI primers were used together with Arm-PCR of CDR3 regions. Using its own MiXCR run on the multiplex PCR reads, TCRdb lists one record per CDR3 protein. Seen here are roughly 450,000 distinct CDR3 sequences, less than 25% observed once, and the top ten hold over 7.5%. The specimen was peripheral blood mononuclear cells (PBMCs), collected when the disease was refractory, from a patient treated with antithyroid drugs. The receptors were sampled from a female donor with Graves disease.

Remarks on this clonotype: A much larger clone is a single base away; this may be a read error. The rearrangement uses TRBV3-1 and TRBJ2-7; 10 nucleotides line up with TRBD2. CDR3 length equals 15 residues. Germline V gene data show CDR1 as LGHDT and CDR2 as YNNKEL (reference sequence). The CDR3 DNA reads TGTGCCAGCAGCCAAAGGGCTAGCGGGAGCTACAAGCAGTACTTC. It yields the protein CASSQRASGSYKQYF.

This clonotype was detected many times. The J gene is TRBJ1-2, the V gene TRBV19; maybe TRBD1 (6 bases). This CDR3 has 11 residues. The germline V gene encodes CDR1 LNHDA and CDR2 SQIVND (reference sequence). The V end lost 9 bases, the J end lost 13 bases, and 18 bases lay between the germline ends. CDR3 in amino acids: CASGTTRYGTF. DNA for the CDR3: TGTGCCAGCGGGACAACGCGATACGGCACCTTC.

J is TRBJ1-4 and V is TRBV2, with 9 positions matching TRBD1. Germline CDR1 SNHLY, CDR2 FYNNEI. The CDR3 totals 15 residues. The ends lost 6 bases at V and 5 bases at J; junction bases unmatched: 7. Here the CDR3 DNA reads TGTGCCAGCAGGAGGAACAGGGGGCCGAATGAAAAACTGTTTTTT. Its protein product is CASRRNRGPNEKLFF.

This clonotype came up a few times. The junction shows a germline mismatch at one end, possibly a read error. V is TRBV5-1 and J is TRBJ2-7; 7 bases fit TRBD2. Germline CDR1 reads SGHRS; CDR2 reads YFSETQ. The CDR3 loop spans 14 amino acids. The CDR3 region is CANSFRAGLYEQYF. The CDR3 DNA follows: TGCGCCAACAGCTTTCGAGCGGGGCTCTACGAGCAGTACTTC.

The CDR3 DNA sequence: TGTGCCAGCAGTTACTCGAAAACCGGGGCAGAACAAGAGACCCAGTACTTC. As protein: CASSYSKTGAEQETQYF. The gene calls are TRBV6-5 and TRBJ2-5; D might be TRBD1 or TRBD2, each matching 5 bases. Between the trimmed V and J ends, which lost 0 bases and 2 bases, there was a span of 16 bases. Germline V CDR1 and CDR2: MNHEY, SVGAGI. CDR3 length equals 17 residues.

This clonotype was detected a few times. V gene TRBV5-1 combines with J gene TRBJ2-7, with a weak D call TRBD1 (5 bases). V lost 1 base and J lost 6, with 17 bases in between. Germline V gene data show CDR1 as SGHRS and CDR2 as YFSETQ. The CDR3 length is 15 residues. The CDR3 here is CASSLLTAGHREQYF. As DNA, the CDR3 is TGCGCCAGCAGCTTGTTGACGGCAGGGCATCGCGAGCAGTACTTC.

This chain links TRBV25-1 with TRBJ1-2, with no clear D. The CDR3 contains 14 residues. V was cut by 6 bases and J by 6 bases, with 17 bases left in between. Looked up from germline, CDR1 is MGHDK and CDR2 is SYGVNS. Here the CDR3 reads CASRGREGGHGYTF. For the CDR3, the DNA is TGTGCCAGCAGAGGAAGGGAGGGAGGACATGGCTACACCTTC.

This clonotype came up a few times. The rearrangement joins TRBV20-1 to TRBJ2-5, with D perhaps TRBD2 (5 bases). The CDR3 is 15 residues long. CDR1 is DFQATT, CDR2 SNEGSKA, per germline (reference sequence). Trimming took 6 bases from V and 3 from J, leaving 20 bases between them. CDR3 DNA: TGCAGTGCCCGACCCCGCGGGTACAATGAAGAGACCCAGTACTTC. Amino acid sequence: CSARPRGYNEETQYF.

This clonotype was counted only a few times. The chain recombines TRBV6-1 with TRBJ1-5; TRBD1 agrees at 7 bases. CDR3 length: 12 amino acids. Germline assignment: CDR1 MNHNS and CDR2 SASEGT. The J segment lost 9 bases and the V segment lost 9 bases, leaving 8 bases of the junction unmatched. CDR3 residues: CASTGAAGPQHF. Written as DNA, the CDR3 is TGTGCCAGTACAGGGGCAGCGGGGCCCCAGCATTTT.

This clonotype was seen a handful of times. The CDR3 region has the DNA TGTGCCAGCAGCCTTACAGGGGGCGCGGGATACGAGCAGTACTTC. Its translation is CASSLTGGAGYEQYF. The V call is TRBV7-9, the J call TRBJ2-7; 9 nucleotides agree with TRBD1. The CDR3 is 15 residues long. V lost 5 bases to trimming and J lost 4 bases; unmatched junction nucleotides: 9. CDR1 and CDR2 (germline): SEHNR, FQNEAQ (reference sequence).

This clonotype was detected many times. The V call is TRBV12-3 or TRBV12-4, the J call TRBJ2-7; 7 positions agree with TRBD1. V was pared by 4 bases and J by 6 bases, with 3 bases of the junction left unmatched. This CDR3 is built from 12 residues. DNA of the CDR3: TGTGCCAGCAGTTCGACAGGGTCCGAGCAGTACTTC. Protein product: CASSSTGSEQYF.

This clonotype was seen at least ten times. The chain employs TRBV28 and TRBJ2-7; perhaps TRBD2 as D (6 bases). The CDR3 runs 15 residues. Germline V gene lookup returns CDR1 MDHEN and CDR2 SYDVKM. V shed 5 bases and J shed 3 bases, with 17 bases lying between them. Here the CDR3 reads CASSILASVGYEQYF. Here the CDR3 DNA reads TGTGCCAGCAGTATACTAGCCTCCGTGGGCTACGAGCAGTACTTC. The whole variable domain, filled in from reference TRBV28 and TRBJ2-7, reads DVKVTQSSRYLVKRTGEKVFLECVQDMDHENMFWYRQDPGLGLRLIYFSYDVKMKEKGDIPEGYSVSREKKERFSLILESASTNQTSMYLCASSILASVGYEQYFGPGTRLTVT.

The sample holds many counts of this clonotype. The chain links TRBV27 to TRBJ2-7; a possible D gene is TRBD1 (6 bases). The germline V and J ends were trimmed by 6 bases and 4 bases, with 19 bases remaining between them. Germline CDR1 MNHEY, CDR2 SMNVEV (reference sequence). The CDR3 is 15 residues long. The chain's CDR3 is CASRPWGQGEYEQYF. The CDR3 DNA is TGTGCCAGCAGACCTTGGGGACAAGGGGAGTACGAGCAGTACTTC.

This clonotype was seen many times. The J gene is TRBJ1-6, the V gene TRBV20-1; TRBD1 matches 7 bases. V dropped 2 bases and J dropped 9; count of bases not matched to a gene: 7. The CDR3 loop spans 14 amino acids. Germline CDR1 reads DFQATT; CDR2 reads SNEGSKA (reference sequence). CDR3 DNA sequence: TGCAGTGCTAGAACAGGGGCCGTTGGTTCACCCCTCCACTTT. This gives the protein CSARTGAVGSPLHF.

The chain combines TRBV30 with TRBJ1-1; D gene uncertain. The germline V gene has CDR1 GTSNPN and CDR2 SVGIG (reference sequence). The V and J ends lost 2 bases and 3 bases respectively, with 10 bases between them. This CDR3 region has 13 residues. The CDR3 sequence is CAWSPSRDTEAFF. In DNA, the CDR3 is TGTGCCTGGAGTCCGAGTCGGGACACTGAAGCTTTCTTT.

This clonotype was observed a handful of times. This sequence joins TRBV5-4 and TRBJ2-5; weak D call: TRBD2 (6 bases). The V gene's germline CDR1 is SGHNT and CDR2 YYREEE (reference sequence). V was trimmed by 2 bases and J by 5 bases, leaving 13 bases between them. This CDR3 comprises 14 residues. The CDR3 bases are TGTGCCAGCAGCTTCCAAGCGAGCGGGGAGACCCAGTACTTC. Its protein product is CASSFQASGETQYF.